The present T cell receptor (beta chain) was sequenced within a study of T cell responses to AZD1222 COVID-19 vaccine. Looking at the study overall: Second-dose groups at about 4 or about 12 weeks were pooled.

Repertoires were generated with immunoSEQ multiplex PCR, while TCRdb's copy carries only in-frame clones and drops some. The top ten hold under 6.5% of the sample, which has over 120,000 clones, about 94% seen once. General study points: Only a handful of AZD1222 recipients were seropositive at baseline. Reportedly, close to half of spike-specific TCRs are directed against unmutated variant regions. Most donors were white British and more were female, and clonal diversity was possibly underestimated.

Trimming cost V 4 bases and J 0 bases; bases outside gene matches: 3. The CDR3 has 16 amino acids. CDR1 is SGHNT and CDR2 is YYREEE in the germline V gene (reference sequence). Comments on this clone: The antigen remains unidentified.

The input for sequencing was peripheral blood, taken on day 0 of AZD1222 vaccination. The origin of this receptor is an adult in good health. The chain couples TRBV5-4 to TRBJ2-3; TRBD2 aligns across 12 bases. The CDR3: CASSPGLAGSTDTQYF. As DNA, the CDR3 is TGTGCCAGCAGCCCGGGACTAGCGGGTAGCACAGATACGCAGTATTTT.